This T cell receptor (beta chain) stems from a study of identical twins. Study-level findings and limits: Weaker excess sharing between twins was seen in beta out-of-frame sequences. Cord blood beta clonotypes that were abundant carried fewer insertions, and memory repertoires showed no such trend.

CDR1 is MDHEN and CDR2 is SYDVKM in the germline V gene. The CDR3 loop spans 15 amino acids. Between the trimmed V and J ends, which lost 6 bases and 1 base, there was a span of 13 bases. The cDNA had a unique molecular identifier and a template-switch universal primer site. Each CDR3 protein is one row after TCRdb ran MiXCR on the 5' RACE reads. The repertoire holds a few hundred thousand distinct CDR3 sequences, approximately 8.3% seen once, with 3% in the top ten. In this sample, this clonotype turned up a few times. The target antigen is unknown. The sample also formed part of further work on yellow fever vaccine responses in identical twins. From that report: The T cell response to vaccination in identical twins was reportedly partly convergent and partly personalized.

Sample: CD8+ T cells sorted from blood. The TCR originated in a woman under 30 in good health. The chain couples TRBV28 to TRBJ2-1; D gene uncertain. As DNA, the CDR3 is TGTGCCAGCAGACTGACCCGTCTTTCCTACAATGAGCAGTTCTTC. Encoded protein: CASRLTRLSYNEQFF.